The next 28 T cell receptor beta chains were all read from a single sample in a study of cytomegalovirus exposure and HLA in healthy donors. The primer mix had 60 Vbeta and 13 Jbeta primers. The table came from immunoSEQ multiplex PCR; TCRdb's copy has only in-frame clones and leaves some out. This table holds 200,000 to 250,000 clones, over 60% found once. Sequences were obtained from PBMCs. Every receptor here comes from a man between 18 and 35 years old in good health and CMV-seronegative.

The chain joins TRBV7-8 to TRBJ2-1; the D is unclear. This CDR3 contains 15 residues. Trimming stripped 4 bases from V and 3 bases from J, with 13 bases between. Germline CDR1 SGHVS, CDR2 FQNEAQ. In nucleotides, the CDR3 is TGTGCCAGCAGCTACCGGTCGAGGCACTACAATGAGCAGTTCTTC. This encodes CASSYRSRHYNEQFF.

The chain's CDR3 is CASSYSVEGSTEAFF. The CDR3 nucleotides read TGTGCCAGCAGTTATTCCGTGGAGGGTTCCACTGAAGCTTTCTTT. The chain links TRBV6-5 to TRBJ1-1; D unresolved. The V end was cut by 3 bases, the J end by 4 bases, with 15 bases between. This CDR3 has 15 residues. Germline lookup yields CDR1 MNHEY and CDR2 SVGAGI.

The chain combines TRBV9 with TRBJ1-2; TRBD1 aligns across 9 bases. V trimming: 3 bases; J trimming: 8 bases; junction bases outside the gene matches: 11. From germline, CDR1 is SGDLS and CDR2 YYNGEE. The CDR3 consists of 15 residues. CDR3 sequence (DNA): TGTGCCAGCAGCGGTAACAGGGGGCGCGGCATGGGCTACACCTTC. As protein: CASSGNRGRGMGYTF.

This clone was recorded a few times. The chain couples TRBV25-1 to TRBJ2-2; D is perhaps TRBD1 (6 bases). Germline V gives CDR1 MGHDK, CDR2 SYGVNS. The V end was cut by 3 bases, the J end by 5 bases, with 13 bases between. The CDR3 has 15 residues. DNA of the CDR3: TGTGCCAGCAGTGATGGCAGGGGTATAACCGGGGAGCTGTTTTTT. Residues: CASSDGRGITGELFF.

V gene TRBV6-5 combines with J gene TRBJ2-7, with 7 bases aligning to TRBD2. The germline CDR1 and CDR2 sequences are MNHEY and SVGAGI. The trim removed 4 bases at V and 4 bases at J, leaving 7 bases unmatched. The CDR3 has 14 residues. The CDR3 nucleotides are TGTGCCAGCAGTTCGGGACTACCTATTTACGAGCAGTACTTC. It is translated as CASSSGLPIYEQYF.

The rearrangement joins TRBV19 to TRBJ2-1; D possibly corresponds to TRBD1 (5 bases). Trimming shortened V by 3 bases and J by 8 bases, and 20 bases separated the two germline ends. Germline lookup yields CDR1 LNHDA and CDR2 SQIVND (reference sequence). The CDR3 sequence is 16 residues long. This CDR3 reads CASSMGVGLSKDEQFF. The CDR3 bases are TGTGCCAGTAGTATGGGTGTGGGGCTAAGTAAGGATGAGCAGTTCTTC.

The rearrangement links TRBV4-1 to TRBJ1-5; D ambiguous. Trimming pared 0 bases from V and 3 bases from J, leaving 9 bases between. The CDR3 loop spans 15 amino acids. CDR1 is MGHRA and CDR2 is YSYEKL in the germline V gene. Written as DNA, the CDR3 is TGCGCCAGCAGCCAAGAACGAGGGTCCAATCAGCCCCAGCATTTT. Protein product: CASSQERGSNQPQHF.

In its sample, this clone was seen a few times. CDR3 loop: CASSSILDRNYEQYF. The CDR3 DNA follows: TGTGCCAGCAGCTCCATCCTGGACAGGAACTACGAGCAGTACTTC. V and J are TRBV7-8 and TRBJ2-7; 7 bases are shared with TRBD1. CDR3 size: 15 residues. Trimming cost V 4 bases and J 3 bases; bases outside gene matches: 9. Germline V gives CDR1 SGHVS, CDR2 FQNEAQ.

The chain has TRBV2 and TRBJ1-2; 9 bases agree with TRBD1. CDR1 is SNHLY and CDR2 is FYNNEI in the germline V gene. The J segment lost 7 bases and the V segment lost 8 bases, leaving 8 bases of the junction unmatched. This CDR3 comprises 13 residues. The CDR3 here is CASPDRGGGGYTF. The CDR3 region has the DNA TGTGCCAGCCCGGACAGGGGAGGGGGTGGCTACACCTTC.

The chain recombines TRBV19 with TRBJ2-1; D gene unclear. The ends were cut back, 8 bases at V and 1 base at J, with 12 bases in the middle. Germline V gene sequence: CDR1 LNHDA, CDR2 SQIVND (reference sequence). The CDR3 runs to 14 residues. The CDR3 sequence is CASRSGGSYNEQFF. The CDR3 DNA reads as TGTGCCAGTCGTAGTGGCGGATCCTACAATGAGCAGTTCTTC. The entire variable domain, with the rest obtained from reference TRBV19 and TRBJ2-1, is as follows: DGGITQSPKYLFRKEGQNVTLSCEQNLNHDAMYWYRQDPGQGLRLIYYSQIVNDFQKGDIAEGYSVSREKKESFPLTVTSAQKNPTAFYLCASRSGGSYNEQFFGPGTRLTVL.

A few counts support this clone. The gene calls are TRBV27 and TRBJ2-1, with 12 bases identical to TRBD1. CDR1 and CDR2 from the germline V gene are MNHEY and SMNVEV (reference sequence). V was pared by 5 bases and J by 2 bases, with 1 base of the junction left unmatched. CDR3 length: 15 amino acids. The CDR3 sequence is CASSGDRGPYNEQFF. Written as DNA, the CDR3 is TGTGCCAGCAGTGGGGACAGGGGGCCCTACAATGAGCAGTTCTTC.

This chain joins TRBV9 and TRBJ2-7; 7 positions agree with TRBD1. Unmatched junction bases numbered 6, after V lost 4 bases and J lost 5 bases. Germline V lookup: CDR1 SGDLS, CDR2 YYNGEE. The CDR3 is 13 amino acids. CDR3 amino acids: CASSLDRPDEQYF. Here the CDR3 DNA reads TGTGCCAGCAGCCTGGACAGGCCTGACGAGCAGTACTTC.

This chain joins TRBV5-1 and TRBJ1-2; TRBD1 matches 9 bases. With 4 bases clipped from V and 8 bases from J, the junction kept 9 bases outside the gene matches. CDR1 SGHRS and CDR2 YFSETQ come from the germline V gene. The length of the CDR3 is 14 residues. The CDR3 bases are TGCGCCAGCAGCCCGGGACAGGGTTTCATAGGCTACACCTTC. Translating it yields CASSPGQGFIGYTF.

The chain's CDR3 is CASSIQAGGPYNEQFF. In DNA, the CDR3 is TGTGCCAGTAGTATCCAAGCAGGGGGGCCCTACAATGAGCAGTTCTTC. The chain employs TRBV19 and TRBJ2-1; maybe TRBD1 (7 bases). V was cut by 3 bases and J by 2 bases, with 14 bases left in between. This CDR3 contains 16 residues. CDR1 and CDR2 (germline): LNHDA, SQIVND (reference sequence). Together with reference TRBV19 and TRBJ2-1, the CDR3 gives the full variable domain: DGGITQSPKYLFRKEGQNVTLSCEQNLNHDAMYWYRQDPGQGLRLIYYSQIVNDFQKGDIAEGYSVSREKKESFPLTVTSAQKNPTAFYLCASSIQAGGPYNEQFFGPGTRLTVL.

The chain links TRBV28 to TRBJ2-3; D might be TRBD2 (5 bases). V was clipped by 2 bases and J by 0 bases, with 12 bases between them. In germline, CDR1 is MDHEN, CDR2 SYDVKM. CDR3 length: 16 amino acids. In nucleotides, the CDR3 is TGTGCCAGCAGTTTAACGGACTGGCTTAGCACAGATACGCAGTATTTT. Encoded protein: CASSLTDWLSTDTQYF.

The chain couples TRBV19 to TRBJ2-1, with TRBD1 matching over 9 bases. Germline V gene lookup returns CDR1 LNHDA and CDR2 SQIVND (reference sequence). The V segment lost 7 bases and the J segment 4 bases; nucleotides outside the gene matches: 8. The length of the CDR3 is 15 residues. CDR3 DNA sequence: TGTGCCAGTACTCCGCCTGGGACAGGGTACAATGAGCAGTTCTTC. It codes for CASTPPGTGYNEQFF.

The chain employs TRBV9 and TRBJ2-3; TRBD2 is a possible D gene (6 bases). Germline loops: CDR1 SGDLS, CDR2 YYNGEE. V was trimmed by 0 bases and J by 4 bases, leaving 18 bases between them. This CDR3 has 17 residues. The CDR3 sequence: CASSVEGGSDFADTQYF. CDR3 nucleotides: TGTGCCAGCAGCGTAGAAGGAGGGAGTGACTTCGCAGATACGCAGTATTTT.

V usage is TRBV19 and J usage is TRBJ2-2, with D perhaps matching TRBD1 (5 bases). Trimming shortened V by 7 bases and J by 3 bases, and 12 bases separated the two germline ends. CDR1 and CDR2 from the germline V gene are LNHDA and SQIVND (reference sequence). The CDR3 contains 14 residues. The CDR3 DNA is TGTGCCAGTACGAGGCAGGGCGACACCGGGGAGCTGTTTTTT. It codes for CASTRQGDTGELFF.

This sequence joins TRBV5-1 and TRBJ2-5, with D possibly TRBD1 on 5 matching bases. In germline, CDR1 is SGHRS, CDR2 YFSETQ. The V end was cut by 0 bases, the J end by 2 bases, with 14 bases between. CDR3 length equals 16 residues. The CDR3 DNA reads TGCGCCAGCAGCTTGGGGCAGGGATCACGTCAAGAGACCCAGTACTTC. Residues: CASSLGQGSRQETQYF.

The rearrangement uses TRBV11-3 and TRBJ1-6; 10 nucleotides agree with TRBD1. The germline gives CDR1 SGHNT, CDR2 YENEEA. The trim removed 1 base at V and 8 bases at J, leaving 5 bases unmatched. The CDR3 is 16 amino acids. This CDR3 is CASSLATGGADSPLHF. CDR3 nucleotide sequence: TGTGCCAGCAGCTTAGCGACAGGGGGCGCGGATTCACCCCTCCACTTT.

This clone was counted a few times. V is TRBV5-4 and J is TRBJ2-7; D uncertain. CDR1 and CDR2 from the germline V gene are SGHNT and YYREEE (reference sequence). Trimming stripped 0 bases from V and 2 bases from J, with 12 bases between. The CDR3 has 15 residues. CDR3 DNA: TGTGCCAGCAGCTTGGATCCGGGTGCAACCTACGAGCAGTACTTC. It is translated as CASSLDPGATYEQYF.

The V call is TRBV28, the J call TRBJ2-7; 11 bases line up with TRBD2. The CDR3 is made up of 16 amino acids. The V gene end was trimmed by 6 bases and the J gene end by 0 bases; junction bases not matched to a gene: 7. Germline CDR1 and CDR2: MDHEN and SYDVKM. The CDR3 sequence: CASSAAGLAVSYEQYF. The DNA of the CDR3 is TGTGCCAGCAGCGCCGCGGGACTAGCGGTCTCCTACGAGCAGTACTTC. Full variable domain (missing parts from reference TRBV28 and TRBJ2-7): DVKVTQSSRYLVKRTGEKVFLECVQDMDHENMFWYRQDPGLGLRLIYFSYDVKMKEKGDIPEGYSVSREKKERFSLILESASTNQTSMYLCASSAAGLAVSYEQYFGPGTRLTVT.

This clone has a handful of counts. The V gene is TRBV11-2, the J gene TRBJ1-3, with 7 positions matching TRBD1. With 4 bases clipped from V and 4 bases from J, the junction kept 1 base outside the gene matches. CDR3 length: 13 amino acids. Germline V lookup: CDR1 SGHAT, CDR2 FQNNGV. The CDR3: CASSSGQGNTIYF. In DNA, the CDR3 is TGTGCCAGCAGCTCGGGACAGGGAAACACCATATATTTT. Full variable domain (remainder filled in from reference TRBV11-2 and TRBJ1-3): EAGVAQSPRYKIIEKRQSVAFWCNPISGHATLYWYQQILGQGPKLLIQFQNNGVVDDSQLPKDRFSAERLKGVDSTLKIQPAKLEDSAVYLCASSSGQGNTIYFGEGSWLTVV.

CDR3 sequence reads: CSFRREGEQFF. The CDR3 DNA sequence: TGCAGCTTTCGAAGGGAGGGGGAGCAGTTCTTC. The chain combines TRBV29-1 with TRBJ2-1, with 7 bases that match TRBD2. CDR1 SQVTM and CDR2 ANQGSEA come from the germline V gene. V lost 8 bases to trimming and J lost 10 bases; unmatched junction nucleotides: 8. The CDR3 spans 11 residues.

The V call is TRBV27, the J call TRBJ1-1, with D maybe TRBD1 (6 bases). Germline CDR1 reads MNHEY; CDR2 reads SMNVEV (reference sequence). This CDR3 contains 16 residues. Trimming removed 4 bases at V and 1 base at J, with 16 bases between. The CDR3 loop is CASSSKQGYGNTEAFF. The CDR3 region has the DNA TGTGCCAGCAGTTCAAAACAGGGTTACGGGAACACTGAAGCTTTCTTT.

The chain links TRBV2 to TRBJ2-7; a possible D gene is TRBD1 (5 bases). Germline V gene sequence: CDR1 SNHLY, CDR2 FYNNEI. CDR3 length equals 13 residues. V gave up 4 bases and J gave up 7 bases, with 14 bases separating them. CDR3 sequence reads: CASSGFGRDEQYF. As DNA, the CDR3 is TGTGCCAGCAGTGGGTTCGGCAGGGATGAGCAGTACTTC.

Regarding this clone: Compared with germline, one end of the junction differs, possibly owing to a read error. The rearrangement joins TRBV11-3 to TRBJ2-4; the D is unclear. The germline V gene encodes CDR1 SGHNT and CDR2 YENEEA. This CDR3 contains 14 residues. CDR3 region: CASSPSHLRGPLVF. The CDR3 DNA is TGTGCCAGCAGCCCGTCCCACTTGCGCGGCCCCCTAGTCTTC.

The chain recombines TRBV27 with TRBJ2-1; 8 bases are a match to TRBD2. The CDR3 sequence is 13 residues long. Trimming removed 6 bases from V and 8 bases from J; junction bases left unmatched: 6. Per germline, CDR1 MNHEY and CDR2 SMNVEV (reference sequence). The CDR3 sequence: CASRISGADEQFF. The CDR3 nucleotides are TGTGCCAGCAGGATTAGCGGGGCGGATGAGCAGTTCTTC.